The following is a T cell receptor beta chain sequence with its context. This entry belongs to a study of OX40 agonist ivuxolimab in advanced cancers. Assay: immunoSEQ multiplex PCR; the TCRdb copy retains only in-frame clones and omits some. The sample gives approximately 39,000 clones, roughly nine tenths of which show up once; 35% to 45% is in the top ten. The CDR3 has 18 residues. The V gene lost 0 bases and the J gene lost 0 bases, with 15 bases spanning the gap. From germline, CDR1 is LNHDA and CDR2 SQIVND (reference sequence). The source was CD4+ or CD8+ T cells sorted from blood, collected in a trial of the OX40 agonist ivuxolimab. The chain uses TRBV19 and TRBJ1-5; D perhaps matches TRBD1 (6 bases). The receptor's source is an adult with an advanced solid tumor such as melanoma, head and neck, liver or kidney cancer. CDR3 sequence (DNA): TGTGCCAGTAGTATAGACGAGGACAGTTTTAGTAGCAATCAGCCCCAGCATTTT. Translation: CASSIDEDSFSSNQPQHF.